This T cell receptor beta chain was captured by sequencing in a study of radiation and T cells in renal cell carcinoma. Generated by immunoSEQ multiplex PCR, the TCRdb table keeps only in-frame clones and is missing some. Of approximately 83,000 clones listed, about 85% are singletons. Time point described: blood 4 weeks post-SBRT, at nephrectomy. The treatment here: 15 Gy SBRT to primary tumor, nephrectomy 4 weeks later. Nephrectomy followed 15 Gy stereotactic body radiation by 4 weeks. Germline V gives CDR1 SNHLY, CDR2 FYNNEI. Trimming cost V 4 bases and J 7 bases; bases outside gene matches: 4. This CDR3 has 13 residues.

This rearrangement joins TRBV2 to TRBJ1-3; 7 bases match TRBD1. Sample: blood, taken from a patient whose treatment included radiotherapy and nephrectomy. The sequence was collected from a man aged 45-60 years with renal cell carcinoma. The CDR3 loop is CASSVQGGNTIYF. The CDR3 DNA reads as TGTGCCAGCAGTGTTCAGGGGGGGAACACCATATATTTT. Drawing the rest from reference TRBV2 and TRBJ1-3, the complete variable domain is EPEVTQTPSHQVTQMGQEVILRCVPISNHLYFYWYRQILGQKVEFLVSFYNNEISEKSEIFDDQFSVERPDGSNFTLKIRSTKLEDSAMYFCASSVQGGNTIYFGEGSWLTVV.